This TCR beta chain was sequenced during a study of T cells in Graves' hyperthyroidism and ophthalmopathy. This clonotype was seen a handful of times. The target antigen is unknown. RNA transcripts gave rise to amplified TCR beta CDR3 regions. Initially, a first-round RT-PCR of the TCR CDR3 employed the HTBI primer set. TCRdb reprocessed the multiplex PCR reads with MiXCR, giving one entry per CDR3 protein. The sample records about 590,000 distinct CDR3 sequences, about a sixth being singletons. General study points: Within blood appeared most thyroid clonotypes that had expanded above 0.001.

Losses at the gene ends were 1 base for V and 4 bases for J; bases not matched to a gene: 4. The CDR3 runs to 15 residues. From germline, CDR1 is SGDLS and CDR2 YYNGEE. This chain links TRBV9 with TRBJ1-2, with 10 bases aligning to TRBD1. The TCR sequence derives from a woman in her thirties with Graves' hyperthyroidism. Sequences were obtained from blood. This CDR3 is CASSVTGQGVYGYTF. The CDR3 region has the DNA TGTGCCAGCAGCGTAACCGGACAGGGGGTCTATGGCTACACCTTC.